Shown below are 11 T cell receptor beta chains from a single sample sequenced in a study of blood T cells in healthy people across ages. The second PCR ran about 6 to 11 cycles with a sample-barcoded 5' primer and J-beta primers. TCRdb ran MiXCR on the 5' RACE reads and lists one entry per CDR3 protein. The sample consists of 1.5 million to 2 million distinct CDR3 sequences, 30% to 40% of them appearing once. Sequencing was carried out using blood. All receptors derive from a human donor in good health.

The table lists this clonotype with a few counts. This sequence joins TRBV12-3 or TRBV12-4 and TRBJ1-6, with no clear D. This CDR3 contains 16 residues. V dropped 2 bases and J dropped 7 bases, with 15 bases sitting between them. Written as DNA, the CDR3 is TGTGCCAGCAGTTTAAGGGCGGCCGGTTCCAATTCACCCCTCCACTTT. Protein sequence: CASSLRAAGSNSPLHF.

This chain joins TRBV14 and TRBJ2-1, with 7 bases matching TRBD1. The CDR3 extends over 15 amino acids. CDR1 and CDR2 (germline): SGHDN, FVKESK. V gave up 2 bases and J gave up 2 bases; unmatched junction bases: 3. For the CDR3, the DNA is TGTGCCAGCAGCCAACTGGGACAGCCCTACAATGAGCAGTTCTTC. Protein: CASSQLGQPYNEQFF.

The DNA for the CDR3 is TGTGCCTGGAGTGTAGGGGGGGGTCAGCCCCAGCATTTT. Translation: CAWSVGGGQPQHF. This chain joins TRBV30 and TRBJ1-5; D perhaps matches TRBD1 (6 bases). The CDR3 spans 13 residues. V gave up 0 bases and J gave up 6 bases, with 9 bases separating them. CDR1 is GTSNPN, CDR2 SVGIG, per germline (reference sequence).

J is TRBJ2-1 and V is TRBV6-2 or TRBV6-3; 8 bases align to TRBD1. CDR3 length: 16 amino acids. Germline V gives CDR1 MNHEY, CDR2 SVGEGT. J gave up 6 bases and V 3 bases, and 10 bases lay outside the gene matches. As DNA, the CDR3 is TGTGCCAGCAGTTATCCGCAGGGGGCGGTGGGCAATGAGCAGTTCTTC. It encodes CASSYPQGAVGNEQFF.

V gene TRBV4-1 combines with J gene TRBJ1-1; no reliable D call. The CDR3 length is 14 residues. V was cut by 0 bases and J by 0 bases, with 5 bases left in between. The germline V gene encodes CDR1 MGHRA and CDR2 YSYEKL. Here the CDR3 reads CASSQDQVNTEAFF. CDR3 sequence (DNA): TGCGCCAGCAGCCAAGATCAAGTGAACACTGAAGCTTTCTTT.

This clonotype occurred once. This chain connects TRBV7-2 to TRBJ2-5; D possibly corresponds to TRBD1 (5 bases). The CDR3 loop spans 15 amino acids. The V and J ends lost 7 bases and 2 bases respectively, with 17 bases between them. Germline V gene data show CDR1 as SGHTA and CDR2 as FQGNSA. This CDR3 is CASTPQLDRQETQYF. The CDR3 bases are TGTGCCAGCACCCCACAATTAGACAGACAAGAGACCCAGTACTTC. Using reference TRBV7-2 and TRBJ2-5 for the parts outside the CDR3, the full variable domain is GAGVSQSPSNKVTEKGKDVELRCDPISGHTALYWYRQSLGQGLEFLIYFQGNSAPDKSGLPSDRFSAERTGGSVSTLTIQRTQQEDSAVYLCASTPQLDRQETQYFGPGTRLLVL.

There are a few counts of this clonotype. The chain joins TRBV9 to TRBJ2-1; TRBD2 aligns across 9 bases. Per the germline V gene, CDR1 is SGDLS and CDR2 is YYNGEE. V gave up 2 bases and J gave up 9 bases; unmatched junction bases: 9. The CDR3 length is 15 residues. The CDR3 sequence is CASSVGLAGRTEQFF. The CDR3 nucleotides read TGTGCCAGCAGCGTGGGCCTAGCGGGGAGAACTGAGCAGTTCTTC. The full variable domain, its missing parts supplied by reference TRBV9 and TRBJ2-1, is DSGVTQTPKHLITATGQRVTLRCSPRSGDLSVYWYQQSLDQGLQFLIQYYNGEERAKGNILERFSAQQFPDLHSELNLSSLELGDSALYFCASSVGLAGRTEQFFGPGTRLTVL.

V and J are TRBV13 and TRBJ2-1; a weak D match, TRBD1 (5 bases). The CDR3 spans 15 residues. The V gene lost 5 bases and the J gene lost 0 bases, with 11 bases spanning the gap. Germline assignment: CDR1 PRHDT and CDR2 FYEKMQ (reference sequence). CDR3 protein: CASSHDSSSYNEQFF. The CDR3 coding sequence is TGTGCCAGCAGCCACGACAGTAGCTCCTACAATGAGCAGTTCTTC. Based on the CDR3 plus reference TRBV13 and TRBJ2-1, the full variable domain is AAGVIQSPRHLIKEKRETATLKCYPIPRHDTVYWYQQGPGQDPQFLISFYEKMQSDKGSIPDRFSAQQFSDYHSELNMSSLELGDSALYFCASSHDSSSYNEQFFGPGTRLTVL.

V gene TRBV12-3 or TRBV12-4 combines with J gene TRBJ1-1; D uncertain. V lost 5 bases and J 5 bases, leaving 9 bases between the germline ends. This CDR3 is built from 12 residues. CDR3 region: CASSDYTTEAFF. For the CDR3, the DNA is TGTGCCAGCAGTGATTATACAACTGAAGCTTTCTTT.

J is TRBJ1-2 and V is TRBV29-1, with a possible D match to TRBD1 (5 bases). The length of the CDR3 is 13 residues. Germline V gene lookup returns CDR1 SQVTM and CDR2 ANQGSEA. Deletions cut 1 base from V and 8 bases from J, with 14 bases between. In DNA, the CDR3 is TGCAGCGTTGAAGCCCGGGGGGATTCCGGCTACACCTTC. This translates into CSVEARGDSGYTF.

V and J are TRBV11-3 and TRBJ2-3; D gene uncertain. The germline V and J ends were trimmed by 7 bases and 2 bases, with 7 bases remaining between them. Germline-derived CDR1 and CDR2 are SGHNT and YENEEA. The CDR3 extends over 12 amino acids. This chain's CDR3 is CASTSNTDTQYF. For the CDR3, the DNA is TGTGCCAGCACCTCCAACACAGATACGCAGTATTTT. The variable domain in full, completed from reference TRBV11-3 and TRBJ2-3, reads EAGVVQSPRYKIIEKKQPVAFWCNPISGHNTLYWYLQNLGQGPELLIRYENEEAVDDSQLPKDRFSAERLKGVDSTLKIQPAELGDSAVYLCASTSNTDTQYFGPGTRLTVL.